The clone carrying this T cell receptor (beta chain) appeared a single time. The sample comes from a study of control samples from healthy donors and cancer patients. The CDR3 has 14 residues. Between the trimmed V and J ends, which lost 5 bases and 3 bases, there was a span of 13 bases. The V gene's germline CDR1 is SEHNR and CDR2 FQNEAQ (reference sequence). Here immunoSEQ multiplex PCR was the method, and the copy in TCRdb shows in-frame clones only, minus some. The repertoire holds 70,000 to 75,000 clones, with 94% as singletons. This clonotype was sampled from a woman in her 30s in good health. The source material was blood. The chain couples TRBV7-9 to TRBJ1-1; TRBD1 is a possible D gene (6 bases). CDR3 sequence (DNA): TGTGCCAGCAGCCCGCGGGGGGCGGACACTGAAGCTTTCTTT. Translated, it gives CASSPRGADTEAFF.